Sequencing of this T cell receptor (beta chain) was carried out in a study of cytomegalovirus exposure and HLA in healthy donors. In the PCR, 60 Vbeta and 13 Jbeta primers were used. Repertoires were generated with immunoSEQ multiplex PCR, while TCRdb's copy carries only in-frame clones and drops some. This sample's clone table lists fewer than 200,000 clones. Study results and caveats: Highly shared variants forming one cluster were likely a sequencing artifact.

This CDR3 spans 13 amino acids. V was shortened by 4 bases and J by 0 bases, with 7 bases between the two germline ends. Germline loops: CDR1 GTSNPN, CDR2 SVGIG (reference sequence). For this clone: Its antigen is not known.

The sample comprised PBMCs. The chain employs TRBV30 and TRBJ1-5; D uncertain. This sequence originates from a man aged 25-40 years in good health and CMV-seronegative. For the CDR3, the DNA is TGTGCCTGGAACAGAAATAGCAATCAGCCCCAGCATTTT. Translated, it gives CAWNRNSNQPQHF.